These 27 T cell receptor beta chains share one sample of origin, sequenced in a study of shared clonotypes between healthy human individuals. TCRdb's copy holds only in-frame clones and misses some; the assay was immunoSEQ multiplex PCR. Of hundreds of thousands of clones in the sample, around 77% were seen once. Sequenced sample: PBMCs. Receptors originate from a woman aged 40 to 50 in good health. Some clones in this sample may be carry-over from other donors' samples.

Only a few counts were recorded for this clone. The rearrangement joins TRBV2 to TRBJ1-5; D remains unclear. Germline V gene data show CDR1 as SNHLY and CDR2 as FYNNEI. Trimming removed 3 bases at V and 5 bases at J, with 8 bases between. The CDR3 runs 13 residues. The CDR3 is CASSDIEDQPQHF. CDR3 nucleotides: TGTGCCAGCAGTGACATCGAGGATCAGCCCCAGCATTTT.

The rearrangement links TRBV5-6 to TRBJ2-5; either TRBD1 or TRBD2 may supply D (6 bases each). CDR3 length: 14 residues. Trimming cost V 0 bases and J 3 bases, with 9 bases left between them. Germline loops: CDR1 SGHDT, CDR2 YYEEEE. Here the CDR3 DNA reads TGTGCCAGCAGCTTGGCCGGGGGCAAAGAGACCCAGTACTTC. This translates into CASSLAGGKETQYF.

The chain couples TRBV18 to TRBJ2-7; 13 bases match TRBD2. The length of the CDR3 is 17 residues. In germline, CDR1 is KGHSH, CDR2 LQKENI. Trimming removed 2 bases from V and 2 bases from J; junction bases left unmatched: 6. This chain's CDR3 is CASSPRTSGSVAYEQYF. CDR3 nucleotide sequence: TGTGCCAGCTCACCAAGGACTAGCGGGAGCGTTGCCTACGAGCAGTACTTC.

The J gene is TRBJ1-1, the V gene TRBV6-1; maybe TRBD1 (6 bases). CDR1 MNHNS and CDR2 SASEGT come from the germline V gene. The CDR3 totals 14 residues. With 2 bases removed from V and 1 base from J, the gap between germline ends came to 8 bases. CDR3 in amino acids: CASSERGQNTEAFF. Written as DNA, the CDR3 is TGTGCCAGCAGTGAACGGGGGCAGAACACTGAAGCTTTCTTT.

This clone was seen a handful of times. The gene calls are TRBV25-1 and TRBJ1-2, with D possibly being TRBD1 (5 bases). The germline V and J ends were trimmed by 1 base and 2 bases, with 5 bases remaining between them. The CDR3 extends over 13 amino acids. The germline V gene has CDR1 MGHDK and CDR2 SYGVNS. The CDR3 here is CASSESGNYGYTF. CDR3 coding DNA: TGTGCCAGCAGTGAATCAGGGAACTATGGCTACACCTTC.

Points on this clone: At the DNA level, this CDR3 is encoded by other sequences in the same sample as well. This chain joins TRBV28 and TRBJ1-1, with TRBD1 matching 7 bases. The CDR3 has 14 amino acids. Germline lookup yields CDR1 MDHEN and CDR2 SYDVKM. V shed 4 bases, J shed 1 base, and the junction held 3 bases outside the gene matches. CDR3 DNA sequence: TGTGCCAGCAGTTACAGGGGCAGGAACACTGAAGCTTTCTTT. Translation: CASSYRGRNTEAFF. The full variable domain, its missing parts supplied by reference TRBV28 and TRBJ1-1, is DVKVTQSSRYLVKRTGEKVFLECVQDMDHENMFWYRQDPGLGLRLIYFSYDVKMKEKGDIPEGYSVSREKKERFSLILESASTNQTSMYLCASSYRGRNTEAFFGQGTRLTVV.

This sequence joins TRBV19 and TRBJ2-7, with 9 bases identical to TRBD2. Germline CDR1 reads LNHDA; CDR2 reads SQIVND (reference sequence). J gave up 6 bases and V 8 bases, and 11 bases lay outside the gene matches. The CDR3 covers 14 residues. As DNA, the CDR3 is TGTGCCAGTTCTGTAGCGGGAGCCCCTCCCGAGCAGTACTTC. Protein sequence: CASSVAGAPPEQYF.

In the case of this clone: The junction departs from the called germline gene at one end, perhaps through a read error. This sample also contains other DNA sequences that code for the same CDR3. V usage is TRBV29-1 and J usage is TRBJ1-5; D is uncertain. Germline loops: CDR1 SQVTM, CDR2 ANQGSEA. This CDR3 has 12 amino acids. CDR3 in amino acids: CSVEAANGPQHF. In DNA, the CDR3 is TGTAGCGTTGAAGCTGCGAACGGACCCCAGCATTTT.

This chain connects TRBV19 to TRBJ1-1; possible D gene TRBD1, 6 bases. The CDR3 extends over 12 amino acids. CDR1 is LNHDA, CDR2 SQIVND, per germline (reference sequence). Trimming cost V 7 bases and J 5 bases, with 11 bases left between them. The CDR3 DNA is TGTGCCAGTAAGCAGGGGTTTACTGAAGCTTTCTTT. Translated: CASKQGFTEAFF. The whole variable domain, filled in from reference TRBV19 and TRBJ1-1, reads DGGITQSPKYLFRKEGQNVTLSCEQNLNHDAMYWYRQDPGQGLRLIYYSQIVNDFQKGDIAEGYSVSREKKESFPLTVTSAQKNPTAFYLCASKQGFTEAFFGQGTRLTVV.

The rearrangement uses TRBV15 and TRBJ1-1; D not certain. The germline V and J ends were trimmed by 3 bases and 0 bases, with 8 bases remaining between them. Germline loops: CDR1 LNHNV, CDR2 YYDKDF (reference sequence). This CDR3 comprises 14 residues. CDR3 nucleotides: TGTGCCACCAGCAGGGCCCTTATGAACACTGAAGCTTTCTTT. It is translated as CATSRALMNTEAFF.

This chain joins TRBV28 and TRBJ2-6; D is ambiguous. The germline V and J ends were trimmed by 7 bases and 4 bases, with 8 bases remaining between them. This CDR3 region has 13 residues. Germline V gene sequence: CDR1 MDHEN, CDR2 SYDVKM. The CDR3 is CASISPGANVLTF. CDR3 DNA: TGTGCCAGCATAAGCCCCGGGGCCAACGTCCTGACTTTC.

This chain joins TRBV7-2 and TRBJ2-7, with TRBD2 matching over 9 bases. The V gene's germline CDR1 is SGHTA and CDR2 FQGNSA. The CDR3 is made up of 15 amino acids. V lost 3 bases, J lost 7 bases, and 10 bases stayed unmatched. The CDR3 spells CASSFIGTSNIEQYF. The CDR3 DNA sequence: TGTGCCAGCAGCTTTATCGGGACTAGCAACATTGAGCAGTACTTC.

Here the CDR3 reads CAIRGQGHPYEQYF. CDR3 coding DNA: TGTGCCATCAGGGGACAGGGACATCCGTACGAGCAGTACTTC. The rearrangement links TRBV10-3 to TRBJ2-7, with 9 bases matching TRBD1. The V gene's germline CDR1 is ENHRY and CDR2 SYGVKD. V shed 6 bases and J 4 bases; nucleotides not matched to a gene: 7. The CDR3 has 14 residues.

V and J are TRBV29-1 and TRBJ2-3; 7 nucleotides agree with TRBD1. The CDR3 covers 15 residues. Trimming cost V 2 bases and J 6 bases; bases outside gene matches: 11. Germline CDR1 SQVTM, CDR2 ANQGSEA. CDR3 in amino acids: CSVERGTEGSDTQYF. CDR3 bases: TGCAGCGTTGAAAGGGGGACAGAGGGTTCTGATACGCAGTATTTT.

The table lists this clone with many counts. V is TRBV7-9 and J is TRBJ1-4, with TRBD1 matching 7 bases. Looked up from germline, CDR1 is SEHNR and CDR2 is FQNEAQ (reference sequence). Trimming cost V 7 bases and J 8 bases; bases outside gene matches: 13. The CDR3 spans 15 residues. The CDR3 sequence: CASTPGLTGPEKLFF. The CDR3 DNA reads TGTGCCAGCACCCCGGGGTTGACAGGGCCCGAAAAACTGTTTTTT.

The V and J genes are TRBV29-1 and TRBJ2-5, with a possible D match to TRBD2 (6 bases). This CDR3 contains 21 residues. Trimming removed 2 bases at V and 1 base at J, with 32 bases between. The germline V gene has CDR1 SQVTM and CDR2 ANQGSEA. The CDR3 protein is CSVESPFSSRELGSGQETQYF. Here the CDR3 DNA reads TGCAGCGTTGAATCCCCCTTTAGTTCTCGGGAGCTGGGGTCGGGCCAAGAGACCCAGTACTTC.

This clone has just one count. The rearrangement links TRBV30 to TRBJ2-5, with 14 bases aligning to TRBD2. After removal of 1 base from V and 5 bases from J, the junction contained 3 bases not matched to a gene. The germline V gene encodes CDR1 GTSNPN and CDR2 SVGIG (reference sequence). The length of the CDR3 is 15 residues. In nucleotides, the CDR3 is TGTGCCTGGAGTGGGGGACTAGCGGGAGTCGAGACCCAGTACTTC. Protein product: CAWSGGLAGVETQYF.

The chain has TRBV29-1 and TRBJ2-5; D possibly corresponds to TRBD2 (5 bases). Germline CDR1 is SQVTM and CDR2 is ANQGSEA. V was clipped by 5 bases and J by 2 bases, with 12 bases between them. This CDR3 region has 13 residues. The CDR3 spells CSVTGIFQETQYF. The CDR3 DNA follows: TGCAGCGTTACCGGGATTTTTCAAGAGACCCAGTACTTC.

On this clone itself: The conserved phenylalanine or tryptophan normally closing the CDR3 is absent here, so this likely arose from a read error. V and J are TRBV9 and TRBJ2-3; D is unclear. Trimming took 0 bases from V and 0 from J, leaving 5 bases between them. This CDR3 spans 14 amino acids. Looked up from germline, CDR1 is SGDLS and CDR2 is YYNGEE. The CDR3 protein is CASSVASSTDTQYS. CDR3 sequence (DNA): TGTGCCAGCAGCGTAGCGAGTAGCACAGATACGCAGTATTCT.

This clone was counted once. V usage is TRBV5-1 and J usage is TRBJ1-1; D possibly corresponds to TRBD1 (6 bases). V lost 10 bases and J lost 1, with 14 bases in between. Germline V gene sequence: CDR1 SGHRS, CDR2 YFSETQ. CDR3 length: 13 amino acids. CDR3: CAPGETGNTEAFF. Written as DNA, the CDR3 is TGCGCCCCCGGGGAGACAGGGAACACTGAAGCTTTCTTT.

Of note for this clone: The likely explanation is a read error, given a far larger clone one base away. The CDR3 DNA follows: TGCACCAGCAGCGCGGACAGGGAGGGGGAAAAACTGTTTTTT. It yields the protein CTSSADREGEKLFF. The chain joins TRBV5-1 to TRBJ1-4, with 8 bases identical to TRBD1. CDR3 length: 14 amino acids. Germline assignment: CDR1 SGHRS and CDR2 YFSETQ. Full variable domain (rest looked up from reference TRBV5-1 and TRBJ1-4): KAGVTQTPRYLIKTRGQQVTLSCSPISGHRSVSWYQQTPGQGLQFLFEYFSETQRNKGNFPGRFSGRQFSNSRSEMNVSTLELGDSALYLCTSSADREGEKLFFGSGTQLSVL.

DNA of the CDR3: TGTGCCAGCAGCCCGGGACTAGCGGGAGGAGGAGAGACCCAGTACTTC. It yields the protein CASSPGLAGGGETQYF. The chain employs TRBV7-3 and TRBJ2-5; the match to TRBD2 covers 15 bases. The CDR3 covers 16 residues. Per the germline V gene, CDR1 is SGHTA and CDR2 is FQGTGA. The V gene end was trimmed by 5 bases and the J gene end by 4 bases; junction bases not matched to a gene: 5.

DNA for the CDR3: TGTGCCAGCAGCCTTTCTAGCGGGAGAACAGATACGCAGTATTTT. It yields the protein CASSLSSGRTDTQYF. The chain couples TRBV7-9 to TRBJ2-3; 10 nucleotides align to TRBD2. This CDR3 has 15 amino acids. CDR1 and CDR2 (germline): SEHNR, FQNEAQ (reference sequence). Trimming took 5 bases from V and 3 from J; bases not matched to a gene: 5.

This sequence joins TRBV18 and TRBJ2-3; TRBD1 is a possible D gene (5 bases). The CDR3 runs 16 residues. The germline V gene encodes CDR1 KGHSH and CDR2 LQKENI. With 0 bases removed from V and 2 bases from J, the gap between germline ends came to 12 bases. The CDR3: CASSPPYRPLTDTQYF. As DNA, the CDR3 is TGTGCCAGCTCACCACCATACAGGCCACTCACAGATACGCAGTATTTT.

This clone showed up just a few times. The V call is TRBV7-2, the J call TRBJ2-1; D perhaps matches TRBD2 (6 bases). Germline CDR1 is SGHTA and CDR2 is FQGNSA. V was cut by 2 bases and J by 8 bases, with 16 bases left in between. This CDR3 comprises 15 residues. The CDR3 here is CASSLRAGPPHEQFF. DNA of the CDR3: TGTGCCAGCAGCTTACGGGCGGGACCCCCCCATGAGCAGTTCTTC. The variable domain in full, with the rest retrieved from reference TRBV7-2 and TRBJ2-1, is GAGVSQSPSNKVTEKGKDVELRCDPISGHTALYWYRQSLGQGLEFLIYFQGNSAPDKSGLPSDRFSAERTGGSVSTLTIQRTQQEDSAVYLCASSLRAGPPHEQFFGPGTRLTVL.

This clone was counted between two and nine times. The junction departs from germline at one end; a sequencing error may be responsible. Other DNA sequences in this sample translate to the same CDR3. This chain joins TRBV11-2 and TRBJ2-5; D may be TRBD1 (6 bases). This CDR3 region has 14 residues. Per the germline V gene, CDR1 is SGHAT and CDR2 is FQNNGV. The chain's CDR3 is CASSLERGQETQYF. The CDR3 DNA reads as TGTGCCAGCAGCCTAGAGAGGGGGCAAGAGACCCAGTACTTC.

This clone was recorded only once. The rearrangement links TRBV7-6 to TRBJ2-2; tentatively, D is TRBD2 (6 bases). The CDR3 has 16 residues. V lost 5 bases, J lost 3 bases, and 16 bases lay in between. Germline values: CDR1 SGHVS, CDR2 FNYEAQ. The CDR3 protein is CASSPTPGRYTGELFF. Here the CDR3 DNA reads TGTGCCAGCAGCCCTACCCCGGGGAGGTACACCGGGGAGCTGTTTTTT.